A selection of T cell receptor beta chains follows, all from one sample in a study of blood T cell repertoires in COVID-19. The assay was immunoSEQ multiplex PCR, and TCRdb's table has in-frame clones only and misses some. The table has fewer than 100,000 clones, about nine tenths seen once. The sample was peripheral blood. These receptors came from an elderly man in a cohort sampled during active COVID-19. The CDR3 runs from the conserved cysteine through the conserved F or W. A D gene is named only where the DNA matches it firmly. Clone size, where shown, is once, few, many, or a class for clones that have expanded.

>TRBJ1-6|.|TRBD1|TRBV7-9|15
TGTGCCAGCAGCTCTAGGGACAGCTATAATTCACCCCTCCACTTT
CASSSRDSYNSPLHF
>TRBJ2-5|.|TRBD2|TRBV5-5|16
TGTGCCAGCAGCTTGGGGGCTAGCGGGGGCGAAGAGACCCAGTACTTC
CASSLGASGGEETQYF
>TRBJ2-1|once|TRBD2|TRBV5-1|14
TGCGCCAGCAGCTTGGTGGCGGGGGGCGGTGAGCAGTTCTTC
CASSLVAGGGEQFF
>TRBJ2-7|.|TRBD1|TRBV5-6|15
TGTGCCAGCAGTTCCGGGACAGGGGGCTTGAACGAGCAGTACTTC
CASSSGTGGLNEQYF
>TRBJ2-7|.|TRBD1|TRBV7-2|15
TGTGCCAGCAGCCCCCGGGGTCCCGGGACAGGGGAGCAGTACTTC
CASSPRGPGTGEQYF
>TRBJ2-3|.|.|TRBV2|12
TGTGCCAGCGGCAGGGACACAGATACGCAGTATTTT
CASGRDTDTQYF
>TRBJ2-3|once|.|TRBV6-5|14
TGTGCCAGCAGTCCCTTAGCAGCAAGAGATACGCAGTATTTT
CASSPLAARDTQYF
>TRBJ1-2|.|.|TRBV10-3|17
TGTGCCATCAGACCCAGTGGGGGGGCAAGGGGCGGCTATGGCTACACCTTC
CAIRPSGGARGGYGYTF
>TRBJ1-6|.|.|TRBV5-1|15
TGCGCCAGCAGCACCCGGAGCTCCTATAATTCACCCCTCCACTTT
CASSTRSSYNSPLHF
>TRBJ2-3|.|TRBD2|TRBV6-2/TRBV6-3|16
TGTGCCAGCAGTTACGGGACTAGCCATTCCACAGATACGCAGTATTTT
CASSYGTSHSTDTQYF
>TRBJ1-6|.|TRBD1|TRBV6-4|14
TGTGCCAGCAGTGACTCGGACAGGGCTTCACCCCTCCACTTT
CASSDSDRASPLHF
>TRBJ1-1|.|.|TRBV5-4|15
TGTGCCAGCAGCTATTCCTGGTGGGGGGACACTGAAGCTTTCTTT
CASSYSWWGDTEAFF
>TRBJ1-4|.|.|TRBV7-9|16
TGTGCCAGCAGCTCCTGGGGGGGAGCGGCTAATGAAAAACTGTTTTTT
CASSSWGGAANEKLFF
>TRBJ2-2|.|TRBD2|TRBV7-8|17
TGTGCCAGCAGCGACCTAGCGGGGGGGATCATCACCGGGGAGCTGTTTTTT
CASSDLAGGIITGELFF
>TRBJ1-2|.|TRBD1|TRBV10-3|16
TGTGCCATCAGTGAGTCGAAGGGACAGGGCCACTATGGCTACACCTTC
CAISESKGQGHYGYTF
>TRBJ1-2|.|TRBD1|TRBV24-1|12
TGTGCCACCGGGGACAGGAAGTATGGCTACACCTTC
CATGDRKYGYTF
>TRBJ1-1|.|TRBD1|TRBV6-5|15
TGTGCCAGCACCCGACGGAGGACAGGGGAGGGTGAAGCTTTCTTT
CASTRRRTGEGEAFF
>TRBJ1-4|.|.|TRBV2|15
TGTGCCAGCAGTGGACAGCTTAGGGCTCATGAAAAACTGTTTTTT
CASSGQLRAHEKLFF
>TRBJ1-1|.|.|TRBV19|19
TGTGCCAGTAGTATAGGCCCGCCGGGAGGGGCTCTGTATAACACTGAAGCTTTCTTT
CASSIGPPGGALYNTEAFF
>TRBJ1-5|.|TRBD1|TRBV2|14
TGTGCCAGCAGCGGGACAGGGGGCACTCAGCCCCAGCATTTT
CASSGTGGTQPQHF
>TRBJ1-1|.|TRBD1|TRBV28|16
TGTGCCAGCAGTTTGTCCCTCGACAGGGGGCGAACTGAAGCTTTCTTT
CASSLSLDRGRTEAFF
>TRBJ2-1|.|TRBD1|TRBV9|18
TGTGCCAGCAGCGTTTCCGCTAGGGCAGGGGGAGTCTACAATGAGCAGTTCTTC
CASSVSARAGGVYNEQFF